This T cell receptor beta chain was captured in a study of shared clonotypes between healthy human individuals. Overall study context: Donors consisted of two women and a few men between 18 and 49.

Only Caucasian adults living in Nashville, Tennessee served as donors. Every subset had its genomic DNA shared out evenly among several immunoSEQ plates. The table came from immunoSEQ multiplex PCR; TCRdb's copy has only in-frame clones and leaves some out. The sample carries about a million clones, around 75% recorded once. On this clone itself: Its antigen is unidentified.

Overall study findings and caveats: Across four donors, naive CD4 shared roughly 5%, naive CD8 about 3.2%, memory CD4 about 2.5%, memory CD8 around 0.42%.

CDR3 length: 13 amino acids. Germline V gene sequence: CDR1 SQVTM, CDR2 ANQGSEA. The V and J ends lost 5 bases and 3 bases, in that order; junction bases with no gene match: 7. V gene TRBV29-1 combines with J gene TRBJ2-7; 7 positions agree with TRBD2. The sequence came from a man younger than 30 in good health. Sequencing was performed on memory CD4+ T cells sorted from blood. Described subset: CD45RA-negative fraction. CDR3 protein: CSVTTGLGYEQYF. In DNA form, the CDR3 reads TGCAGCGTTACTACTGGACTAGGCTACGAGCAGTACTTC.